The 23 T cell receptor beta chains below all came from one sample that was sequenced in a study of T-cell memory formation after mild COVID-19. Using its own MiXCR run on the 5' RACE reads, TCRdb lists one record per CDR3 protein. This table holds more than 150,000 distinct CDR3 sequences, approximately 18% found once. The sample comprised PBMCs or a T cell subset sorted from them (not recorded which). Receptors were obtained from a man aged 18 to 35 who had mild COVID-19 (a few samples of this study predate the infection). Cell type and time point are not known.

The DNA of the CDR3 is TGTGCCAGCAGTTACGAGTCCGGGACCCTTTACGAGCAGTACTTC. It is translated as CASSYESGTLYEQYF. The chain couples TRBV6-2 or TRBV6-3 to TRBJ2-7; either TRBD1 or TRBD2 may supply D (5 bases each). This CDR3 region has 15 residues. V dropped 2 bases and J dropped 4 bases, with 15 bases sitting between them. Germline V lookup: CDR1 MNHEY, CDR2 SVGEGT.

V gene TRBV15 combines with J gene TRBJ2-3; 10 nucleotides match TRBD2. Germline V CDR1 and CDR2: LNHNV, YYDKDF (reference sequence). The CDR3 is made up of 16 amino acids. J was trimmed by 4 bases and V by 0 bases; bases with no gene match: 4. CDR3 DNA: TGTGCCACCAGCAGAGAGGCTAGCGGGGGCTCAGATACGCAGTATTTT. It codes for CATSREASGGSDTQYF.

This clonotype was picked up a small number of times. This chain connects TRBV29-1 to TRBJ2-7; 8 bases agree with TRBD2. The germline V gene has CDR1 SQVTM and CDR2 ANQGSEA. CDR3 length: 15 residues. Trimming took 5 bases from V and 0 from J; bases not matched to a gene: 9. In nucleotides, the CDR3 is TGCAGCGTTCTCAAATTAGCGGGAATCTCCTACGAGCAGTACTTC. Amino acids: CSVLKLAGISYEQYF.

The chain couples TRBV5-1 to TRBJ2-7; D may be TRBD1 or TRBD2 (5 bases each). CDR1 SGHRS and CDR2 YFSETQ come from the germline V gene. V gave up 4 bases and J gave up 0 bases, with 20 bases separating them. CDR3 length: 17 residues. The CDR3 region has the DNA TGCGCCAGCAGCAATGGGGTTATATGGGACCGCTCCTACGAGCAGTACTTC. It yields the protein CASSNGVIWDRSYEQYF.

The chain combines TRBV9 with TRBJ1-6; 7 bases agree with TRBD1. The CDR3 has 13 amino acids. Losses at the gene ends were 2 bases for V and 8 bases for J; bases not matched to a gene: 1. CDR1 is SGDLS and CDR2 is YYNGEE in the germline V gene. The CDR3, as DNA: TGTGCCAGCAGCGTCGACAGGGATTCACCCCTCCACTTT. As protein: CASSVDRDSPLHF.

This clonotype was observed a handful of times. The rearrangement uses TRBV5-1 and TRBJ1-2; D perhaps matches TRBD1 (6 bases). There are 15 residues in the CDR3. Germline-derived CDR1 and CDR2 are SGHRS and YFSETQ. V lost 0 bases to trimming and J lost 4 bases, with 13 bases between them. The CDR3 is CASSLAAGVTYGYTF. CDR3 coding DNA: TGCGCCAGCAGCTTGGCGGCAGGGGTGACCTATGGCTACACCTTC.

The chain links TRBV12-3 or TRBV12-4 to TRBJ2-7, with 8 bases fitting TRBD2. The V segment lost 5 bases and the J segment 5 bases; nucleotides outside the gene matches: 11. This CDR3 is 15 amino acids long. CDR3 region: CASSPLAGGYHEQYF. The CDR3 DNA sequence: TGTGCCAGCAGTCCCCTCGCGGGGGGCTACCACGAGCAGTACTTC.

The J gene is TRBJ2-7, the V gene TRBV20-1; the match to TRBD1 covers 8 bases. V lost 2 bases and J lost 1; bases outside the gene matches: 4. The CDR3 runs to 14 residues. In germline, CDR1 is DFQATT, CDR2 SNEGSKA (reference sequence). DNA for the CDR3: TGCAGTGCTAGAAGGACAGGGCCTTCCTACGAGCAGTACGTC. It yields the protein CSARRTGPSYEQYV.

The chain couples TRBV28 to TRBJ2-3; D is unresolved. Germline values: CDR1 MDHEN, CDR2 SYDVKM. This CDR3 comprises 12 residues. V was trimmed by 5 bases and J by 6 bases, leaving 9 bases between them. The DNA of the CDR3 is TGTGCCAGCAGTCCCCGCGTGGATACGCAGTATTTT. Amino acid sequence: CASSPRVDTQYF.

This clonotype was seen a handful of times. The chain uses TRBV20-1 and TRBJ1-2; possible D gene TRBD1, 5 bases. This CDR3 comprises 14 residues. The V gene's germline CDR1 is DFQATT and CDR2 SNEGSKA (reference sequence). Trimming took 6 bases from V and 3 from J, leaving 17 bases between them. The CDR3 region has the DNA TGCAGTGCAGCCTTGGGGGATTCCTACTATGGCTACACCTTC. Translating gives CSAALGDSYYGYTF.

The chain joins TRBV4-3 to TRBJ2-7, with a tentative D call TRBD1 (5 bases). Germline-derived CDR1 and CDR2 are LGHNA and YSLEER. Trimming cost V 0 bases and J 5 bases, with 14 bases left between them. This CDR3 has 15 amino acids. Here the CDR3 DNA reads TGCGCCAGCAGCCAAGAATGGGGCCCCGGCCACGAGCAGTACTTC. It yields the protein CASSQEWGPGHEQYF.

This clonotype was detected many times. The chain has TRBV18 and TRBJ2-4; TRBD1 matches at 8 bases. This CDR3 is 13 amino acids long. Per the germline V gene, CDR1 is KGHSH and CDR2 is LQKENI. The trim removed 3 bases at V and 7 bases at J, leaving 2 bases unmatched. The CDR3 DNA is TGTGCCAGCTCACCGGGACAGGAGAACATTCAGTACTTC. Protein sequence: CASSPGQENIQYF. Using reference TRBV18 and TRBJ2-4 for the parts outside the CDR3, the full variable domain is NAGVMQNPRHLVRRRGQEARLRCSPMKGHSHVYWYRQLPEEGLKFMVYLQKENIIDESGMPKERFSAEFPKEGPSILRIQQVVRGDSAAYFCASSPGQENIQYFGAGTRLSVL.

The chain recombines TRBV3-1 with TRBJ2-3, with 8 bases lining up with TRBD1. This CDR3 has 15 amino acids. CDR1 is LGHDT and CDR2 is YNNKEL in the germline V gene (reference sequence). Trimming cost V 4 bases and J 4 bases; bases outside gene matches: 7. The CDR3 protein is CASSLGQVRSDTQYF. In DNA form, the CDR3 reads TGTGCCAGCAGCCTGGGACAGGTTCGTTCAGATACGCAGTATTTT.

The gene calls are TRBV12-3 or TRBV12-4 and TRBJ2-7, with D maybe TRBD2 (5 bases). This CDR3 contains 15 residues. Trimming shortened V by 1 base and J by 1 base, and 11 bases separated the two germline ends. CDR3 region: CASSLGTLGSYEQYF. The CDR3, as DNA: TGTGCCAGCAGTTTAGGGACTCTCGGGTCCTACGAGCAGTACTTC.

This clonotype was seen a few times. The V gene is TRBV4-3, the J gene TRBJ2-5; D is possibly TRBD1 or TRBD2 (5 bases each). The CDR3 covers 15 residues. The V and J ends lost 0 bases and 5 bases respectively, with 13 bases between them. CDR1 is LGHNA and CDR2 is YSLEER in the germline V gene. CDR3 region: CASSQDTRGGETQYF. The CDR3 coding sequence is TGCGCCAGCAGCCAAGATACAAGGGGCGGGGAGACCCAGTACTTC.

This clonotype was counted a few times. The chain joins TRBV5-1 to TRBJ2-3, with 11 bases that match TRBD2. CDR3 size: 14 residues. CDR1 SGHRS and CDR2 YFSETQ come from the germline V gene. The trim removed 2 bases at V and 11 bases at J, leaving 7 bases unmatched. CDR3 protein: CASSLGTSGAKQYF. DNA of the CDR3: TGCGCCAGCAGCTTAGGGACTAGCGGAGCCAAGCAGTATTTT.

This clonotype was observed a handful of times. A read error may account for a junction end that differs from germline. J is TRBJ2-1 and V is TRBV5-1; maybe TRBD2 (7 bases). The V gene's germline CDR1 is SGHRS and CDR2 YFSETQ. The CDR3 is 16 amino acids. The CDR3 DNA is TGCGCCAGCAGGTTGGAAGGGGGGGCTGGTTACAATGAGCAGTTCTTC. Protein product: CASRLEGGAGYNEQFF. Based on the CDR3 plus reference TRBV5-1 and TRBJ2-1, the full variable domain is KAGVTQTPRYLIKTRGQQVTLSCSPISGHRSVSWYQQTPGQGLQFLFEYFSETQRNKGNFPGRFSGRQFSNSRSEMNVSTLELGDSALYLCASRLEGGAGYNEQFFGPGTRLTVL.

This clonotype was found a few times. The chain couples TRBV6-2 or TRBV6-3 to TRBJ1-6; maybe TRBD1 (5 bases). V lost 9 bases and J lost 8, with 14 bases in between. Germline V CDR1 and CDR2: MNHEY, SVGEGT. The CDR3 has 13 amino acids. CDR3 loop: CASRQGMDSPLHF. In nucleotides, the CDR3 is TGTGCCAGTCGTCAGGGAATGGATTCACCCCTCCACTTT.

This clonotype has more than one count but fewer than ten. The V call is TRBV5-1, the J call TRBJ2-7, with D possibly TRBD1 on 5 matching bases. The V and J ends lost 3 bases and 2 bases respectively, with 12 bases between them. The CDR3 is made up of 14 amino acids. CDR1 and CDR2 (germline): SGHRS, YFSETQ. CDR3 in amino acids: CASSSQTDPYEQYF. CDR3 coding DNA: TGCGCCAGCAGCTCGCAGACAGATCCCTACGAGCAGTACTTC.

This clonotype was detected only a few times. The rearrangement joins TRBV25-1 to TRBJ2-1; D is unclear. Germline CDR1 and CDR2: MGHDK and SYGVNS. Between the trimmed V and J ends, which lost 1 base and 10 bases, there was a span of 5 bases. The CDR3 contains 11 residues. CDR3 bases: TGTGCCAGCAGTGAATTTAGCGAGCAGTTCTTC. It specifies CASSEFSEQFF.

This clonotype was counted many times. The J gene is TRBJ2-7, the V gene TRBV28; possibly TRBD1 for D (6 bases). The V gene's germline CDR1 is MDHEN and CDR2 SYDVKM. This CDR3 contains 15 residues. Trimming pared 4 bases from V and 6 bases from J, leaving 19 bases between. For the CDR3, the DNA is TGTGCCAGCAGTTCCCTGACTGACAGGCTCCCCGAGCAGTACGTC. Translation: CASSSLTDRLPEQYV.

The J gene is TRBJ1-2, the V gene TRBV4-1, with 7 bases aligning to TRBD1. The CDR3 runs to 15 residues. Germline values: CDR1 MGHRA, CDR2 YSYEKL. The ends lost 3 bases at V and 2 bases at J; junction bases unmatched: 6. CDR3 bases: TGCGCCAGCAGCCATCCCCCGGGACAGAACTATGGCTACACCTTC. Protein sequence: CASSHPPGQNYGYTF.

The sample holds a few counts of this clonotype. This chain connects TRBV5-1 to TRBJ2-3; D not certain. V lost 0 bases, J lost 2 bases, and 7 bases lay in between. The length of the CDR3 is 14 residues. Germline CDR1 is SGHRS and CDR2 is YFSETQ. The CDR3 here is CASSLGEFTDTQYF. CDR3 nucleotides: TGCGCCAGCAGCTTGGGCGAATTCACAGATACGCAGTATTTT.